The 14 T cell receptor beta chains below all came from one sample that was sequenced in a study of cytomegalovirus exposure and HLA in healthy donors. PCR used 60 Vbeta primers and 13 Jbeta primers. Generated by immunoSEQ multiplex PCR, the TCRdb table keeps only in-frame clones and is missing some. The table lists 130,000 or so clones, approximately 8.8% of them singletons. Sequenced: PBMCs. The source of these receptors is a man aged 40-50 years in good health and CMV-seronegative.

The V gene is TRBV6-1, the J gene TRBJ1-1; TRBD1 matches 7 bases. Germline lookup yields CDR1 MNHNS and CDR2 SASEGT. The CDR3 length is 17 residues. Trimming took 2 bases from V and 0 from J; bases not matched to a gene: 9. The CDR3 DNA follows: TGTGCCAGCAGTGAAATGTCGGGACAGTACTTGAACACTGAAGCTTTCTTT. Translating it yields CASSEMSGQYLNTEAFF.

The rearrangement links TRBV7-9 to TRBJ2-7; D is unclear. Per the germline V gene, CDR1 is SEHNR and CDR2 is FQNEAQ (reference sequence). The CDR3 runs to 12 residues. The V end was cut by 2 bases, the J end by 3 bases, with 5 bases between. The CDR3, as DNA: TGTGCCAGCAGCTTAAACGGCTACGAGCAGTACTTC. Its translation is CASSLNGYEQYF.

This chain links TRBV15 with TRBJ1-1; D is unclear. Germline V gene sequence: CDR1 LNHNV, CDR2 YYDKDF (reference sequence). There are 12 residues in the CDR3. Trimming removed 0 bases from V and 10 bases from J, with 9 bases in between. Written as DNA, the CDR3 is TGTGCCACCAGCAGAGACACCGCAGGAGCTTTCTTT. Translating gives CATSRDTAGAFF.

The CDR3 DNA is TGTGCCAGCAGTTCCGACAGGGATCCCACCGGGGAGCTGTTTTTT. It codes for CASSSDRDPTGELFF. The rearrangement joins TRBV7-8 to TRBJ2-2; 7 nucleotides agree with TRBD1. The CDR3 runs 15 residues. V was pared by 6 bases and J by 4 bases, with 8 bases of the junction left unmatched. Germline CDR1 reads SGHVS; CDR2 reads FQNEAQ.

This clone has more than one count but fewer than ten. CDR3 DNA sequence: TGTGCCACCAGCAGATCCACGGACAGGGCCCACGAGCAGTACTTC. Its translation is CATSRSTDRAHEQYF. V usage is TRBV15 and J usage is TRBJ2-7, with 8 nucleotides matching TRBD1. The junction had 8 bases not matched to a gene; V was cut back by 2 bases and J by 5 bases. Germline V CDR1 and CDR2: LNHNV, YYDKDF (reference sequence). This CDR3 has 15 residues.

This clone appeared a few times. This CDR3 is CASSQLANTQYF. As DNA, the CDR3 is TGTGCCAGCAGTCAACTAGCTAATACGCAGTATTTT. The V call is TRBV6-6, the J call TRBJ2-3; weak D call: TRBD2 (6 bases). The CDR3 is 12 residues long. Germline V gene sequence: CDR1 MNHNY, CDR2 SVGAGI (reference sequence). V lost 5 bases to trimming and J lost 7 bases, with 10 bases between them.

This clone occurred a few times. This chain joins TRBV6-5 and TRBJ1-6; 9 positions agree with TRBD1. Germline lookup yields CDR1 MNHEY and CDR2 SVGAGI. The V and J ends lost 5 bases and 10 bases, in that order; junction bases with no gene match: 3. The CDR3 is 13 amino acids. CDR3 coding DNA: TGTGCCAGCAGTAGACAGGGGGGATCACCCCTCCACTTT. Encoded protein: CASSRQGGSPLHF.

A few counts support this clone. The chain carries TRBV6-5 and TRBJ2-2; 8 bases map to TRBD2. The CDR3 runs to 15 residues. J gave up 4 bases and V 0 bases, and 1 base lay outside the gene matches. CDR1 is MNHEY and CDR2 is SVGAGI in the germline V gene. CDR3 nucleotides: TGTGCCAGCAGTTACTCCGGGGGGGCCACCGGGGAGCTGTTTTTT. Protein product: CASSYSGGATGELFF.

This clone has just a few counts. J is TRBJ2-5 and V is TRBV2, with no clear D. The CDR3 spans 12 residues. The V end was cut by 6 bases, the J end by 2 bases, with 7 bases between. Germline V gives CDR1 SNHLY, CDR2 FYNNEI. For the CDR3, the DNA is TGTGCCAGCAGGGCAGGTCAAGAGACCCAGTACTTC. It specifies CASRAGQETQYF.

The rearrangement joins TRBV5-1 to TRBJ2-3; D ambiguous. Germline V lookup: CDR1 SGHRS, CDR2 YFSETQ. This CDR3 spans 14 amino acids. V lost 0 bases and J 6 bases, leaving 11 bases between the germline ends. The CDR3 DNA follows: TGCGCCAGCAGCTTGGATGCGGTGAGGGATACGCAGTATTTT. Translated, it gives CASSLDAVRDTQYF. Complete variable domain (other parts from reference TRBV5-1 and TRBJ2-3): KAGVTQTPRYLIKTRGQQVTLSCSPISGHRSVSWYQQTPGQGLQFLFEYFSETQRNKGNFPGRFSGRQFSNSRSEMNVSTLELGDSALYLCASSLDAVRDTQYFGPGTRLTVL.

V and J are TRBV9 and TRBJ2-7, with D perhaps matching TRBD2 (5 bases). The CDR3 sequence is 13 residues long. In germline, CDR1 is SGDLS, CDR2 YYNGEE. V gave up 5 bases and J gave up 4 bases, with 13 bases separating them. The CDR3 region is CASRTEKRYEQYF. CDR3 coding DNA: TGTGCCAGCAGGACCGAGAAGCGGTACGAGCAGTACTTC.

The V call is TRBV2, the J call TRBJ2-3, with TRBD1 matching 11 bases. This CDR3 is 15 amino acids long. V lost 5 bases, J lost 8 bases, and 9 bases stayed unmatched. CDR1 and CDR2 (germline): SNHLY, FYNNEI. The CDR3 is CASSPGQGARGTQYF. The CDR3 DNA follows: TGTGCCAGCAGTCCCGGACAGGGGGCCAGGGGTACGCAGTATTTT.

A few counts support this clone. The V call is TRBV18, the J call TRBJ2-3; 14 bases fit TRBD2. In germline, CDR1 is KGHSH, CDR2 LQKENI. Unmatched junction bases numbered 4, after V lost 6 bases and J lost 5 bases. The CDR3 has 15 residues. CDR3 bases: TGTGCCAGCTCCCGACTAGCGGGGGGGGGAGATACGCAGTATTTT. Translation gives CASSRLAGGGDTQYF.

Only a few counts were recorded for this clone. The genes are TRBV27 and TRBJ2-1, with a tentative D call TRBD2 (7 bases). The CDR3 consists of 17 residues. CDR1 MNHEY and CDR2 SMNVEV come from the germline V gene (reference sequence). V was trimmed by 3 bases and J by 0 bases, leaving 15 bases between them. The CDR3 region is CASSFGEGESSYNEQFF. The CDR3 coding sequence is TGTGCCAGCAGTTTTGGGGAGGGGGAGAGCTCCTACAATGAGCAGTTCTTC.